These T cell receptor beta chains were read from a single sample in a study of T cells after yellow fever vaccination. In TCRdb, the 5' RACE reads were re-called with MiXCR into one record per CDR3 protein. This sample has a few hundred thousand distinct CDR3 sequences; roughly 3.9% occur once, and the top ten carry around 24%. This specimen consisted of PBMCs, obtained 5 days after the yellow fever booster vaccination. The receptor set was obtained from a man younger than 30 who received the YFV17D yellow fever vaccine. Both conserved end residues are part of each CDR3. Fields, in order: J gene, clone size, V gene, D gene, CDR3 DNA, CDR3 protein. A D gene is named only where the DNA matches it firmly. Not all rows give a size; the values are once, few, many and, for expanded clones, a class.

>TRBJ2-6|.|TRBV12-3/TRBV12-4|.
TGTGCCAGCAGAAAACGGACAGTCCGCTCTGGGGCCAACGTCCTGACTTTC
CASRKRTVRSGANVLTF
>TRBJ1-2|many|TRBV20-1|.
TGCAGTGGATTCCCCTACCTGGACGGAATTTATAGCTACACCTTC
CSGFPYLDGIYSYTF
>TRBJ2-5|many|TRBV9|TRBD2
TGTGCCAGCAGCGTGGGGACTAGCGCTAGGACGGATGAGACCCAGTACTTC
CASSVGTSARTDETQYF
>TRBJ1-5|.|TRBV7-9|TRBD1
TGTGCCAGCAGCCCGGGACAGGGGCAGAGTCAGCCCCAGCATTTT
CASSPGQGQSQPQHF
>TRBJ2-5|few|TRBV12-3/TRBV12-4|TRBD2
TGTGCCAGCAGTTTGAGCGGGGGTGCGGAGACCCAGTACTTC
CASSLSGGAETQYF
>TRBJ2-2|many|TRBV7-9|.
TGTGCCAGCAGGGCTCCGAGGAGAGGGGACACCGGGGAGCTGTTTTTT
CASRAPRRGDTGELFF
>TRBJ2-6|few|TRBV10-3|.
TGTGCCATCAGTGAGGGGGAAGGGTTTGGGGCCAACGTCCTGACTTTC
CAISEGEGFGANVLTF
>TRBJ1-1|few|TRBV6-5|.
TGTGCCAGCAGTTACTCTGGTGGGTCGAACACTGAAGCTTTCTTT
CASSYSGGSNTEAFF
>TRBJ2-5|few|TRBV10-3|.
TGTGCCATCAGTGAGTCCAAGGGGCTAGAGACCCAGTACTTC
CAISESKGLETQYF
>TRBJ2-1|.|TRBV20-1|TRBD1
TGCAGTGCTAGAGATAGTAGGACAGGGGACTACAATGAGCAGTTCTTC
CSARDSRTGDYNEQFF